The 29 T cell receptor beta chains in this list originate from one sample, sequenced in a study of T cell responses to AZD1222 COVID-19 vaccine. Using immunoSEQ multiplex PCR, the repertoire was profiled, and TCRdb retains in-frame clones only, with some absent. The sample has about 140,000 clones, 88% seen once; the top ten hold about 3.4%. The source was peripheral blood, collected 28 days after the second AZD1222 dose. These receptors came from an adult who received the AZD1222 COVID-19 vaccine.

The table lists this clone with a few counts. The chain couples TRBV5-1 to TRBJ1-5; D is possibly TRBD1 (5 bases). This CDR3 spans 15 amino acids. Germline CDR1 reads SGHRS; CDR2 reads YFSETQ. V was clipped by 2 bases and J by 8 bases, with 17 bases between them. CDR3 coding DNA: TGCGCCAGCAGCTTCGGGCAATCAGGGCTTGAGCCCCAGCATTTT. Translation: CASSFGQSGLEPQHF.

The genes are TRBV5-1 and TRBJ1-5; D is unclear. The CDR3 loop spans 15 amino acids. Between the trimmed V and J ends, which lost 2 bases and 4 bases, there was a span of 13 bases. Germline lookup yields CDR1 SGHRS and CDR2 YFSETQ. CDR3 amino acids: CASSLYGQTNQPQHF. CDR3 bases: TGCGCCAGCAGCTTATACGGGCAGACTAATCAGCCCCAGCATTTT.

The chain recombines TRBV12-3 or TRBV12-4 with TRBJ1-2; the D is unclear. The ends were cut back, 6 bases at V and 2 bases at J, with 4 bases in the middle. The CDR3 has 11 residues. In nucleotides, the CDR3 is TGTGCCAGCAGCGTGAACTATGGCTACACCTTC. Amino acid sequence: CASSVNYGYTF.

This chain uses TRBV2 with TRBJ2-3; a possible D gene is TRBD2 (5 bases). CDR1 is SNHLY and CDR2 is FYNNEI in the germline V gene. Deletions cut 3 bases from V and 6 bases from J, with 13 bases between. This CDR3 has 14 amino acids. CDR3 bases: TGTGCCAGCAGTGAGGACTCCCCTCGGGATACGCAGTATTTT. It yields the protein CASSEDSPRDTQYF.

V gene TRBV18 combines with J gene TRBJ1-5, with TRBD1 as a possible D gene (6 bases). V was trimmed by 5 bases and J by 5 bases, leaving 22 bases between them. This CDR3 comprises 17 residues. The V gene's germline CDR1 is KGHSH and CDR2 LQKENI. CDR3 nucleotides: TGTGCCAGCTCAGCGCAACAGGGAATGGGCGTGGATCAGCCCCAGCATTTT. It yields the protein CASSAQQGMGVDQPQHF. Looking up the rest from reference TRBV18 and TRBJ1-5 gives the full variable domain: NAGVMQNPRHLVRRRGQEARLRCSPMKGHSHVYWYRQLPEEGLKFMVYLQKENIIDESGMPKERFSAEFPKEGPSILRIQQVVRGDSAAYFCASSAQQGMGVDQPQHFGDGTRLSIL.

CDR3 loop: CASSLRLAAPYEQYF. CDR3 sequence (DNA): TGTGCCAGCAGTTTACGGTTAGCGGCCCCCTACGAGCAGTACTTC. The rearrangement links TRBV27 to TRBJ2-7; the D gene is possibly TRBD2 (6 bases). Deletions cut 2 bases from V and 2 bases from J, with 13 bases between. This CDR3 has 15 residues. Germline V gene data show CDR1 as MNHEY and CDR2 as SMNVEV (reference sequence).

This chain links TRBV7-3 with TRBJ1-2; D is uncertain. The ends were cut back, 5 bases at V and 3 bases at J, with 16 bases in the middle. This CDR3 is built from 15 residues. The germline gives CDR1 SGHTA, CDR2 FQGTGA. This CDR3 is CASSALGGKDYGYTF. CDR3 coding DNA: TGTGCCAGCAGCGCCCTGGGTGGGAAGGACTATGGCTACACCTTC. Full variable domain (rest looked up from reference TRBV7-3 and TRBJ1-2): GAGVSQTPSNKVTEKGKYVELRCDPISGHTALYWYRQSLGQGPEFLIYFQGTGAADDSGLPNDRFFAVRPEGSVSTLKIQRTERGDSAVYLCASSALGGKDYGYTFGSGTRLTVV.

J is TRBJ1-2 and V is TRBV7-2; 7 nucleotides line up with TRBD1. The CDR3 runs 13 residues. Germline V CDR1 and CDR2: SGHTA, FQGNSA. Losses at the gene ends were 6 bases for V and 1 base for J; bases not matched to a gene: 2. This chain's CDR3 is CASSTGVNYGYTF. The CDR3 bases are TGTGCCAGCAGTACAGGGGTTAACTATGGCTACACCTTC.

The rearrangement links TRBV15 to TRBJ2-7; 11 bases fit TRBD1. The CDR3 loop spans 15 amino acids. J was trimmed by 2 bases and V by 2 bases; bases with no gene match: 2. Germline V gives CDR1 LNHNV, CDR2 YYDKDF (reference sequence). The chain's CDR3 is CATSRPGQGAYEQYF. CDR3 sequence (DNA): TGTGCCACCAGCAGACCGGGACAGGGGGCCTACGAGCAGTACTTC. Full variable domain (remainder filled in from reference TRBV15 and TRBJ2-7): DAMVIQNPRYQVTQFGKPVTLSCSQTLNHNVMYWYQQKSSQAPKLLFHYYDKDFNNEADTPDNFQSRRPNTSFCFLDIRSPGLGDTAMYLCATSRPGQGAYEQYFGPGTRLTVT.

This clone was observed a few times. V usage is TRBV2 and J usage is TRBJ1-2, with TRBD1 as a possible D gene (5 bases). Trimming shortened V by 7 bases and J by 4 bases, and 22 bases separated the two germline ends. This CDR3 spans 16 amino acids. Germline V gene lookup returns CDR1 SNHLY and CDR2 FYNNEI. This CDR3 reads CASTLQVGALIYGYTF. CDR3 nucleotide sequence: TGTGCCAGCACCCTTCAGGTTGGGGCGCTGATCTATGGCTACACCTTC.

The V gene is TRBV5-1, the J gene TRBJ2-2; no clear D gene. Germline loops: CDR1 SGHRS, CDR2 YFSETQ. Trimming took off 7 bases at V and 2 bases at J, with 15 bases between the two ends. This CDR3 spans 15 amino acids. In DNA form, the CDR3 reads TGCGCCAGCCACCAGTCGGGCGTAAACACCGGGGAGCTGTTTTTT. Amino acids: CASHQSGVNTGELFF. The whole variable domain, filled in from reference TRBV5-1 and TRBJ2-2, reads KAGVTQTPRYLIKTRGQQVTLSCSPISGHRSVSWYQQTPGQGLQFLFEYFSETQRNKGNFPGRFSGRQFSNSRSEMNVSTLELGDSALYLCASHQSGVNTGELFFGEGSRLTVL.

V and J are TRBV10-2 and TRBJ1-1, with D tentatively TRBD1 (5 bases). The germline CDR1 and CDR2 sequences are WSHSY and SAAADI. CDR3 length: 14 amino acids. V was shortened by 6 bases and J by 5 bases, with 16 bases between the two germline ends. The CDR3 sequence: CASRELQGLTEAFF. DNA of the CDR3: TGCGCCAGCAGGGAGCTCCAGGGCCTGACTGAAGCTTTCTTT.

This clone has only a few counts. This chain joins TRBV6-2 or TRBV6-3 and TRBJ2-1, with unresolved D. V dropped 4 bases and J dropped 6 bases, with 13 bases sitting between them. Germline CDR1 reads MNHEY; CDR2 reads SVGEGT. The CDR3 spans 14 residues. The CDR3 DNA sequence: TGTGCCAGCAGTTGGCCCATAGGGATCAATGAGCAGTTCTTC. Translating it yields CASSWPIGINEQFF.

The chain carries TRBV5-6 and TRBJ2-1, with 11 bases matching TRBD2. Germline V lookup: CDR1 SGHDT, CDR2 YYEEEE. This CDR3 is 14 amino acids long. Germline trimming cut 4 bases from V and 7 bases from J; bases unmatched to any gene: 4. The CDR3 DNA follows: TGTGCCAGCAGCCTCTGGACTAGCGGGAATGAGCAGTTCTTC. Residues: CASSLWTSGNEQFF.

Worth noting for this clone: The same CDR3 is also encoded by other DNA sequences in this sample. The chain couples TRBV11-2 to TRBJ2-5; D not resolved. V shed 1 base and J shed 4 bases, with 7 bases lying between them. The CDR3 spans 13 residues. Germline values: CDR1 SGHAT, CDR2 FQNNGV. The CDR3 here is CASSLVLRETQYF. Here the CDR3 DNA reads TGTGCCAGCAGCTTAGTTCTGCGAGAGACCCAGTACTTC.

V usage is TRBV7-6 and J usage is TRBJ2-7; 7 bases map to TRBD2. J lost 4 bases, V lost 5 bases, and 5 bases had no gene match. The V gene's germline CDR1 is SGHVS and CDR2 FNYEAQ. This CDR3 comprises 13 residues. CDR3 sequence reads: CASSQVGGYEQYF. The CDR3 DNA reads as TGTGCCAGCAGCCAAGTGGGGGGGTACGAGCAGTACTTC.

The J gene is TRBJ1-3, the V gene TRBV6-5; TRBD1 is a possible D gene (6 bases). Trimming left V 8 bases short and J 4 bases short, with 15 bases between. CDR3 length equals 14 residues. In germline, CDR1 is MNHEY, CDR2 SVGAGI. The CDR3 DNA reads as TGTGCCAGCGGGCAAGGGGGTAACGGAAACACCATATATTTT. Its protein is CASGQGGNGNTIYF.

CDR3 region: CASSLAPRMGNTEAFF. The CDR3 DNA sequence: TGTGCCAGCAGCTTAGCCCCCCGGATGGGGAACACTGAAGCTTTCTTT. This chain connects TRBV7-2 to TRBJ1-1, with no clear D. Between the trimmed V and J ends, which lost 0 bases and 1 base, there was a span of 12 bases. The V gene's germline CDR1 is SGHTA and CDR2 FQGNSA. The CDR3 runs 16 residues.

The chain has TRBV27 and TRBJ2-2; D unclear. The length of the CDR3 is 15 residues. V was shortened by 3 bases and J by 3 bases, with 11 bases between the two germline ends. The germline V gene encodes CDR1 MNHEY and CDR2 SMNVEV (reference sequence). CDR3 sequence (DNA): TGTGCCAGCAGTTTCTTCCGAGCTCACACCGGGGAGCTGTTTTTT. It specifies CASSFFRAHTGELFF.

The V call is TRBV11-2, the J call TRBJ1-6; D uncertain. The CDR3 is 11 amino acids. CDR1 and CDR2 (germline): SGHAT, FQNNGV. Trimming pared 5 bases from V and 7 bases from J, leaving 3 bases between. The CDR3 DNA reads TGTGCCAGCAGCACGAATTCACCCCTCCACTTT. Protein product: CASSTNSPLHF.

The chain employs TRBV20-1 and TRBJ1-1, with D hard to call. The CDR3 consists of 11 residues. Germline lookup yields CDR1 DFQATT and CDR2 SNEGSKA (reference sequence). With 7 bases removed from V and 1 base from J, the gap between germline ends came to 7 bases. CDR3 nucleotide sequence: TGCAGTGTTTCGGGGAACACTGAAGCTTTCTTT. It is translated as CSVSGNTEAFF.

The chain is built from TRBV28 and TRBJ2-5; a possible D gene is TRBD1 (6 bases). The CDR3 runs to 12 residues. The germline gives CDR1 MDHEN, CDR2 SYDVKM. Trimming stripped 7 bases from V and 5 bases from J, with 11 bases between. CDR3 sequence: CASTGVVETQYF. CDR3 nucleotides: TGTGCCAGCACAGGGGTAGTGGAGACCCAGTACTTC. The variable domain in full, completed from reference TRBV28 and TRBJ2-5, reads DVKVTQSSRYLVKRTGEKVFLECVQDMDHENMFWYRQDPGLGLRLIYFSYDVKMKEKGDIPEGYSVSREKKERFSLILESASTNQTSMYLCASTGVVETQYFGPGTRLLVL.

The sample holds a few counts of this clone. The junction shows a germline mismatch at one end, possibly a read error. The chain carries TRBV10-2 and TRBJ2-7; 8 positions match TRBD1. The CDR3 has 13 amino acids. The germline CDR1 and CDR2 sequences are WSHSY and SAAADI. In DNA form, the CDR3 reads TGCGCCAGCAGTATCCAGGGGGCCTATGAGCAGTACTTC. Translation: CASSIQGAYEQYF.

The chain couples TRBV11-2 to TRBJ2-6; no clear D. V lost 6 bases, J lost 0 bases, and 12 bases lay in between. CDR3 length: 16 amino acids. Germline-derived CDR1 and CDR2 are SGHAT and FQNNGV. Here the CDR3 reads CASRPLSASGANVLTF. The CDR3 coding sequence is TGTGCCAGCAGGCCTCTGTCGGCCTCTGGGGCCAACGTCCTGACTTTC.

The V gene is TRBV19, the J gene TRBJ1-2; 8 bases are a match to TRBD1. CDR1 and CDR2 from the germline V gene are LNHDA and SQIVND (reference sequence). The CDR3 totals 15 residues. The junction had 6 bases not matched to a gene; V was cut back by 3 bases and J by 3 bases. The CDR3 DNA sequence: TGTGCCAGTAGTATTGCCGCAGGGGGCCACTATGGCTACACCTTC. This sequence encodes CASSIAAGGHYGYTF.

The chain uses TRBV27 and TRBJ2-1; D is perhaps TRBD1 (6 bases). The CDR3 is 15 amino acids. V was clipped by 5 bases and J by 5 bases, with 16 bases between them. From germline, CDR1 is MNHEY and CDR2 SMNVEV (reference sequence). CDR3 in DNA: TGTGCCAGCAGTCGACGGACAGTCAAGAACAATGAGCAGTTCTTC. Its protein is CASSRRTVKNNEQFF.

This clone was picked up one time. The V gene is TRBV28, the J gene TRBJ1-2, with 8 bases lining up with TRBD1. V shed 5 bases, J shed 4 bases, and the junction held 9 bases outside the gene matches. CDR1 and CDR2 from the germline V gene are MDHEN and SYDVKM. The CDR3 loop spans 15 amino acids. The CDR3 bases are TGTGCCAGCAGTCGAACCGGACAGGGACGCTATGGCTACACCTTC. The encoded protein is CASSRTGQGRYGYTF.

J is TRBJ2-7 and V is TRBV3-1 (or the pseudogene TRBV3-2), with a possible D match to TRBD2 (6 bases). The length of the CDR3 is 12 residues. Per germline, CDR1 LGHDT and CDR2 YNNKEL (reference sequence). Trimming left V 3 bases short and J 3 bases short, with 6 bases between. In DNA form, the CDR3 reads TGTGCCAGCAGCCACGGGGGCTACGAGCAGTACTTC. It specifies CASSHGGYEQYF.

The chain employs TRBV9 and TRBJ2-3, with 8 bases lining up with TRBD2. The CDR3 totals 14 residues. The V and J ends lost 6 bases and 0 bases, in that order; junction bases with no gene match: 3. Germline loops: CDR1 SGDLS, CDR2 YYNGEE. The chain's CDR3 is CASTAGASTDTQYF. As DNA, the CDR3 is TGTGCCAGCACAGCGGGGGCTAGCACAGATACGCAGTATTTT.